These 8 T cell receptor beta chains came from one sample sequenced in a study of blood T cell repertoires in COVID-19. Method: immunoSEQ multiplex PCR; TCRdb's copy keeps in-frame clones and lacks some. The sample has over 200,000 clones, 86% seen once. Input material: PBMCs or T cells enriched from blood (not recorded which). These receptors were taken from a woman in her fifties or sixties in a cohort exposed to, infected with or recovered from COVID-19 (not recorded which).

This chain uses TRBV15 with TRBJ1-2; TRBD1 matches at 7 bases. CDR1 is LNHNV and CDR2 is YYDKDF in the germline V gene (reference sequence). V shed 3 bases and J 2 bases; nucleotides not matched to a gene: 0. This CDR3 region has 13 residues. CDR3 region: CATSRGQNYGYTF. The CDR3 DNA sequence: TGTGCCACCAGCAGGGGACAGAACTATGGCTACACCTTC.

The chain has TRBV19 and TRBJ1-2; D is uncertain. Trimming took 5 bases from V and 0 from J, leaving 13 bases between them. Per germline, CDR1 LNHDA and CDR2 SQIVND (reference sequence). The CDR3 covers 15 residues. CDR3 sequence reads: CASSFPGLSNYGYTF. CDR3 bases: TGTGCCAGTAGTTTCCCCGGACTGTCTAACTATGGCTACACCTTC.

The chain has TRBV9 and TRBJ1-3; D is perhaps TRBD1 (5 bases). The CDR3 covers 16 residues. Germline-derived CDR1 and CDR2 are SGDLS and YYNGEE. The V and J ends lost 4 bases and 0 bases respectively, with 14 bases between them. The CDR3, as DNA: TGTGCCAGCAGCCCTTGGGAGGGGATCTCTGGAAACACCATATATTTT. This codes for CASSPWEGISGNTIYF.

The J gene is TRBJ1-1, the V gene TRBV21-1; TRBD1 is taken as the D call from the table, unchecked against the DNA. TRBV21-1 is tagged as a pseudogene. CDR3 length equals 19 residues. The CDR3 DNA is TGTGCCAGCAGCAAACAGCCGGCCCGCAACAAAGGGGGGAACACTGAAGCTTTCTTT. This codes for CASSKQPARNKGGNTEAFF.

This chain connects TRBV5-1 to TRBJ2-2; D unresolved. Germline-derived CDR1 and CDR2 are SGHRS and YFSETQ. Trimming took off 0 bases at V and 6 bases at J, with 9 bases between the two ends. The CDR3 is made up of 14 amino acids. In nucleotides, the CDR3 is TGCGCCAGCAGCTTGGTTCCGACTCCCGGGGAGCTGTTTTTT. It specifies CASSLVPTPGELFF.

The rearrangement uses TRBV30 and TRBJ1-2; 11 bases are a match to TRBD1. Germline assignment: CDR1 GTSNPN and CDR2 SVGIG (reference sequence). This CDR3 spans 16 amino acids. The J segment lost 8 bases and the V segment lost 2 bases, leaving 13 bases of the junction unmatched. The CDR3 loop is CAWSMHEPGTGGGYTF. DNA for the CDR3: TGTGCCTGGAGTATGCACGAACCCGGGACAGGGGGAGGCTACACCTTC.

The CDR3 DNA sequence: TGTGCCAGCAGCTGGCAACAGGGGGCACGGGGCTACACCTTC. As protein: CASSWQQGARGYTF. The J gene is TRBJ1-2, the V gene TRBV5-8, with 9 bases that match TRBD1. CDR1 SGHTS and CDR2 YDEGEE come from the germline V gene. The CDR3 sequence is 14 residues long. V shed 3 bases, J shed 8 bases, and the junction held 8 bases outside the gene matches. Combining the CDR3 with reference TRBV5-8 and TRBJ1-2 gives the whole variable domain EAGVTQSPTHLIKTRGQQATLRCSPISGHTSVYWYQQALGLGLQFLLWYDEGEERNRGNFPPRFSGRQFPNYSSELNVNALELEDSALYLCASSWQQGARGYTFGSGTRLTVV.

The chain uses TRBV7-2 and TRBJ2-4; 15 bases fit TRBD2. The V and J ends lost 5 bases and 1 base, in that order; junction bases with no gene match: 6. Germline V gene sequence: CDR1 SGHTA, CDR2 FQGNSA. This CDR3 is built from 18 residues. The CDR3 DNA reads as TGTGCCAGCAGCCCAGGGACTAGCGGGGGGTTCGCCAAAAACATTCAGTACTTC. Encoded protein: CASSPGTSGGFAKNIQYF.